This entry lists 17 T cell receptor beta chains sequenced from one sample in a study of T cell repertoires in cytomegalovirus infection. For these TCRs, the target antigens are not known. TCRdb fed the reads into MiXCR, producing one record per CDR3 protein. The table has about 920,000 distinct CDR3 sequences, about 33% seen once; the top ten hold roughly 13%. This specimen was cultured CD8+ T cells from PBMCs, taken from culture after CMV antigen stimulation. These receptor sequences come from a human donor in good health (CMV status not recorded). Some clones in this sample may be carry-over from other donors' samples.

This clonotype has ten or more counts. The chain links TRBV5-1 to TRBJ2-1; 11 bases are a match to TRBD2. There are 21 residues in the CDR3. Germline CDR1 is SGHRS and CDR2 is YFSETQ. V shed 4 bases, J shed 0 bases, and the junction held 18 bases outside the gene matches. CDR3 DNA sequence: TGCGCCAGCAGCGCATCTCTAGCGGGGGGTTACATTCCCCGCTCCTACAATGAGCAGTTCTTC. Its protein is CASSASLAGGYIPRSYNEQFF.

This chain uses TRBV28 with TRBJ2-7; D is undetermined. CDR1 and CDR2 from the germline V gene are MDHEN and SYDVKM. This CDR3 spans 14 amino acids. Trimming removed 2 bases at V and 0 bases at J, with 8 bases between. The CDR3 sequence is CASSLNPFSYEQYV. CDR3 coding DNA: TGTGCCAGCAGTTTAAACCCTTTCTCCTACGAGCAGTACGTC.

The genes are TRBV5-4 and TRBJ1-1; D perhaps matches TRBD1 (5 bases). V shed 10 bases and J shed 4 bases, with 23 bases lying between them. The CDR3 covers 15 residues. Germline-derived CDR1 and CDR2 are SGHNT and YYREEE (reference sequence). In DNA, the CDR3 is TGTGCCTCCCCCTCGATTGACAGTGCCCGCACTGAAGCTTTCTTT. Translation gives CASPSIDSARTEAFF.

This clonotype was counted a few times. The V and J genes are TRBV19 and TRBJ2-5, with TRBD2 matching 10 bases. From germline, CDR1 is LNHDA and CDR2 SQIVND (reference sequence). V was pared by 6 bases and J by 0 bases, with 13 bases of the junction left unmatched. The CDR3 sequence is 18 residues long. The CDR3 reads CASSPRTSGVLYQETQYF. The CDR3 region has the DNA TGTGCCAGTAGCCCTCGGACTAGCGGAGTCCTCTACCAAGAGACCCAGTACTTC. The full variable domain, with the rest looked up from reference TRBV19 and TRBJ2-5, is DGGITQSPKYLFRKEGQNVTLSCEQNLNHDAMYWYRQDPGQGLRLIYYSQIVNDFQKGDIAEGYSVSREKKESFPLTVTSAQKNPTAFYLCASSPRTSGVLYQETQYFGPGTRLLVL.

This clonotype was detected only a few times. The V and J genes are TRBV15 and TRBJ2-2; TRBD1 might be the D (5 bases). The ends were cut back, 6 bases at V and 3 bases at J, with 14 bases in the middle. This CDR3 spans 15 amino acids. The germline CDR1 and CDR2 sequences are LNHNV and YYDKDF (reference sequence). The CDR3 DNA follows: TGTGCCACCAGAAAGGCAGGGCGAGACACCGGGGAGCTGTTTTTT. As protein: CATRKAGRDTGELFF.

CDR3 protein: CASTADLGGDYGYTF. The CDR3 DNA reads TGTGCCAGTACCGCTGACCTGGGGGGAGATTATGGCTACACCTTC. The J gene is TRBJ1-2, the V gene TRBV19, with a tentative D call TRBD1 (5 bases). V was shortened by 7 bases and J by 5 bases, with 20 bases between the two germline ends. The CDR3 extends over 15 amino acids. Per the germline V gene, CDR1 is LNHDA and CDR2 is SQIVND (reference sequence).

The V and J genes are TRBV20-1 and TRBJ1-2; tentative D call: TRBD1 (5 bases). Germline V lookup: CDR1 DFQATT, CDR2 SNEGSKA (reference sequence). The CDR3 spans 13 residues. V lost 0 bases and J lost 6, with 11 bases in between. CDR3 residues: CSARDRDWDGYTF. The CDR3 region has the DNA TGCAGTGCTAGAGATCGGGACTGGGATGGCTACACCTTC.

V usage is TRBV7-9 and J usage is TRBJ2-5, with 9 bases matching TRBD2. The CDR3 length is 14 residues. V shed 5 bases and J 5 bases; nucleotides not matched to a gene: 6. Germline V gene data show CDR1 as SEHNR and CDR2 as FQNEAQ (reference sequence). The CDR3 DNA reads as TGTGCCAGCAGCGTTAGCGGGGGACGGGAGACCCAGTACTTC. It encodes CASSVSGGRETQYF.

The rearrangement links TRBV7-6 to TRBJ2-7, with a possible D match to TRBD1 (6 bases). Between the trimmed V and J ends, which lost 5 bases and 5 bases, there was a span of 16 bases. Germline V gene data show CDR1 as SGHVS and CDR2 as FNYEAQ. The CDR3 sequence is 14 residues long. The CDR3 DNA reads TGTGCCAGCAGCAGGGGACATACGTTAGACGAGCAGTACGTC. Translation: CASSRGHTLDEQYV.

The CDR3: CASSPRPGTANSYEQYF. CDR3 DNA sequence: TGTGCCAGCAGTCCGAGACCCGGGACCGCAAACTCCTACGAGCAGTACTTC. The chain is built from TRBV28 and TRBJ2-7; the D gene could be TRBD1 or TRBD2 (5 bases each). Trimming shortened V by 5 bases and J by 0 bases, and 20 bases separated the two germline ends. Germline V gene sequence: CDR1 MDHEN, CDR2 SYDVKM. The CDR3 spans 17 residues.

The chain recombines TRBV12-3 or TRBV12-4 with TRBJ2-1; D gene uncertain. The CDR3 is 11 amino acids. Trimming removed 6 bases at V and 10 bases at J, with 10 bases between. This CDR3 reads CASSPQWEQFF. The CDR3 bases are TGTGCCAGCAGCCCCCAATGGGAGCAGTTCTTC.

This chain connects TRBV4-1 to TRBJ2-1; perhaps TRBD2 as D (7 bases). This CDR3 spans 17 amino acids. The germline CDR1 and CDR2 sequences are MGHRA and YSYEKL. The ends were cut back, 0 bases at V and 4 bases at J, with 16 bases in the middle. CDR3 DNA sequence: TGCGCCAGCAGCCAAGATGCCCGCGGGGGCCTTTACAATGAGCAGTTCTTC. The encoded protein is CASSQDARGGLYNEQFF.

The chain couples TRBV7-6 to TRBJ2-5, with 7 bases identical to TRBD1. V shed 0 bases, J shed 2 bases, and the junction held 12 bases outside the gene matches. The germline CDR1 and CDR2 sequences are SGHVS and FNYEAQ. The CDR3 is 18 residues long. CDR3 residues: CASSLAFGTEKQQETQYF. The CDR3, as DNA: TGTGCCAGCAGCTTAGCGTTCGGGACAGAAAAACAACAAGAGACCCAGTACTTC.

This clonotype was seen many times. The chain recombines TRBV7-2 with TRBJ2-1; D might be TRBD2 (7 bases). Trimming took off 5 bases at V and 0 bases at J, with 32 bases between the two ends. The germline V gene has CDR1 SGHTA and CDR2 FQGNSA. The CDR3 runs 22 residues. This CDR3 reads CASSPLMGGLFPTPFSYNEQFF. CDR3 DNA: TGTGCCAGCAGCCCCCTGATGGGGGGGCTTTTTCCCACCCCTTTCTCCTACAATGAGCAGTTCTTC.

This chain uses TRBV25-1 with TRBJ1-1; maybe TRBD1 (6 bases). The CDR3 extends over 17 amino acids. Germline lookup yields CDR1 MGHDK and CDR2 SYGVNS. V was clipped by 8 bases and J by 0 bases, with 22 bases between them. CDR3 sequence: CASQPVGGMELNTEAFF. In DNA, the CDR3 is TGTGCCAGCCAGCCGGTAGGGGGGATGGAACTGAACACTGAAGCTTTCTTT.

This clonotype was counted a few times. The J gene is TRBJ1-4, the V gene TRBV27; D possibly corresponds to TRBD1 (6 bases). V was clipped by 8 bases and J by 8 bases, with 15 bases between them. The CDR3 contains 13 residues. Per the germline V gene, CDR1 is MNHEY and CDR2 is SMNVEV (reference sequence). The DNA of the CDR3 is TGTGCCAGCGGGACACAACAATGGGAAAAACTGTTTTTT. Translating it yields CASGTQQWEKLFF.

The J gene is TRBJ1-2, the V gene TRBV28; 9 bases line up with TRBD1. V shed 10 bases, J shed 4 bases, and the junction held 16 bases outside the gene matches. The CDR3 consists of 16 residues. The germline CDR1 and CDR2 sequences are MDHEN and SYDVKM. In DNA, the CDR3 is TGTGCCAACAGGCCGATAACAGGGGGCGCGTTCTATGGCTACACCTTC. Translating it yields CANRPITGGAFYGYTF.